These 6 T cell receptor beta chains were sequenced from one sample in a study of blood T cell repertoires in COVID-19. Here immunoSEQ multiplex PCR was the method, and the copy in TCRdb shows in-frame clones only, minus some. Seen here are 70,000 to 75,000 clones, roughly nine tenths observed once, and the top ten hold about 8.9%. The sequenced material came from peripheral blood. These TCRs come from a human donor in a cohort sampled during active COVID-19.

CDR3 DNA: TGTGCCAGCAGGACAGGGGGCAGGGAGCAGTTCTTC. Translating it yields CASRTGGREQFF. The chain employs TRBV7-9 and TRBJ2-1, with 10 positions matching TRBD1. The CDR3 is 12 amino acids. With 6 bases clipped from V and 10 bases from J, the junction kept 3 bases outside the gene matches. Germline CDR1 reads SEHNR; CDR2 reads FQNEAQ (reference sequence).

The genes are TRBV11-2 and TRBJ1-3, with 9 bases identical to TRBD1. The CDR3 sequence is 14 residues long. V lost 6 bases and J lost 0; bases outside the gene matches: 0. Germline CDR1 is SGHAT and CDR2 is FQNNGV. For the CDR3, the DNA is TGTGCCAGCAGGACAGGGGGCTCTGGAAACACCATATATTTT. Residues: CASRTGGSGNTIYF. The variable domain in full, with the rest retrieved from reference TRBV11-2 and TRBJ1-3, is EAGVAQSPRYKIIEKRQSVAFWCNPISGHATLYWYQQILGQGPKLLIQFQNNGVVDDSQLPKDRFSAERLKGVDSTLKIQPAKLEDSAVYLCASRTGGSGNTIYFGEGSWLTVV.

The J gene is TRBJ2-1, the V gene TRBV28, with 8 positions matching TRBD1. V lost 3 bases, J lost 13 bases, and 8 bases stayed unmatched. The CDR3 is 13 amino acids. Germline CDR1 reads MDHEN; CDR2 reads SYDVKM. The CDR3 region has the DNA TGTGCCAGCAGTTTCGACAGGGGCCCCCCACAGTTCTTC. This encodes CASSFDRGPPQFF.

This sequence joins TRBV6-5 and TRBJ1-1; 11 nucleotides agree with TRBD1. Per germline, CDR1 MNHEY and CDR2 SVGAGI. The CDR3 contains 15 residues. The J segment lost 11 bases and the V segment lost 7 bases, leaving 15 bases of the junction unmatched. CDR3 in amino acids: CASTGTGGQVGEAFF. Here the CDR3 DNA reads TGTGCCAGCACCGGGACAGGGGGTCAGGTTGGGGAGGCTTTCTTT.

The V and J genes are TRBV7-2 and TRBJ2-7, with D tentatively TRBD2 (6 bases). CDR1 is SGHTA, CDR2 FQGNSA, per germline. The CDR3 is made up of 13 amino acids. V was cut by 3 bases and J by 7 bases, with 13 bases left in between. CDR3 amino acids: CASSLGEAGEQYF. CDR3 nucleotide sequence: TGTGCCAGCAGCTTGGGGGAGGCAGGGGAGCAGTACTTC.

The chain links TRBV6-2 or TRBV6-3 to TRBJ2-1; 8 bases agree with TRBD2. The CDR3 is 16 residues long. V gave up 5 bases and J gave up 7 bases; unmatched junction bases: 13. Germline loops: CDR1 MNHEY, CDR2 SVGEGT. The CDR3 here is CASSHPGLGFSNEQFF. As DNA, the CDR3 is TGTGCCAGCAGTCACCCGGGACTAGGATTTTCAAATGAGCAGTTCTTC.